These 19 T cell receptor beta chains were sequenced from one sample in a study of T cells after yellow fever vaccination. One entry per CDR3 protein results from TCRdb running MiXCR on the 5' RACE reads. The sample lists roughly 160,000 distinct CDR3 sequences, about a tenth occurring once. The specimen was CD8+ T cells sorted from PBMCs, collected 45 days after the yellow fever booster vaccination. Receptors were obtained from a man aged 18 to 35 who received the YFV17D yellow fever vaccine.

This clonotype showed up many times. The V and J genes are TRBV7-9 and TRBJ2-5; D call uncertain. The CDR3 consists of 15 residues. Germline lookup yields CDR1 SEHNR and CDR2 FQNEAQ (reference sequence). V lost 1 base and J lost 6, with 15 bases in between. In DNA, the CDR3 is TGTGCCAGCAGCTTAGTGTACCTCAGCACTCAGACCCAGTACTTC. It translates to CASSLVYLSTQTQYF. The complete variable domain, with remaining parts taken from reference TRBV7-9 and TRBJ2-5, reads DTGVSQNPRHKITKRGQNVTFRCDPISEHNRLYWYRQTLGQGPEFLTYFQNEAQLEKSRLLSDRFSAERPKGSFSTLEIQRTEQGDSAMYLCASSLVYLSTQTQYFGPGTRLLVL.

This clonotype has ten or more counts. V usage is TRBV7-2 and J usage is TRBJ1-5; D gene unclear. The CDR3 has 16 residues. V was trimmed by 4 bases and J by 6 bases, leaving 19 bases between them. Germline V gene data show CDR1 as SGHTA and CDR2 as FQGNSA. The chain's CDR3 is CASSSLPAGGGQPQHF. DNA of the CDR3: TGTGCCAGCAGCTCCCTACCGGCGGGCGGCGGTCAGCCCCAGCATTTT.

J is TRBJ1-2 and V is TRBV4-3; no firm D call. Deletions cut 0 bases from V and 7 bases from J, with 6 bases between. In germline, CDR1 is LGHNA, CDR2 YSLEER. The CDR3 length is 12 residues. CDR3 sequence: CASSQESRGYTF. In DNA form, the CDR3 reads TGCGCCAGCAGCCAAGAATCTCGTGGCTACACCTTC.

This clonotype was counted only a few times. The rearrangement uses TRBV4-1 and TRBJ1-1; unclear D gene. The length of the CDR3 is 15 residues. Germline lookup yields CDR1 MGHRA and CDR2 YSYEKL. The V gene lost 0 bases and the J gene lost 3 bases, with 11 bases spanning the gap. In DNA, the CDR3 is TGCGCCAGCAGCCAAGATGAGGGATCGGACACTGAAGCTTTCTTT. Its translation is CASSQDEGSDTEAFF.

V is TRBV29-1 and J is TRBJ2-7, with D maybe TRBD1 (6 bases). The germline V and J ends were trimmed by 4 bases and 3 bases, with 16 bases remaining between them. The CDR3 loop spans 14 amino acids. Germline V gene sequence: CDR1 SQVTM, CDR2 ANQGSEA. In nucleotides, the CDR3 is TGCAGCGTTGTCAGGACAGAGAGTTTCTACGAGCAGTACTTC. This sequence encodes CSVVRTESFYEQYF.

This chain joins TRBV7-9 and TRBJ2-2; no clear D gene. This CDR3 has 16 amino acids. In germline, CDR1 is SEHNR, CDR2 FQNEAQ (reference sequence). V lost 4 bases and J 3 bases, leaving 15 bases between the germline ends. The CDR3 region has the DNA TGTGCCAGCAGCTCGGATTCGGCTAAGTACACCGGGGAGCTGTTTTTT. The encoded protein is CASSSDSAKYTGELFF.

This clonotype occurred a few times. This chain links TRBV3-1 with TRBJ2-5; 9 bases match TRBD2. There are 18 residues in the CDR3. With V trimmed by 0 bases and J by 4 bases, 12 bases remained unmatched. Germline V gene data show CDR1 as LGHDT and CDR2 as YNNKEL (reference sequence). The CDR3 loop reads CASSQESWRGGLGETQYF. The CDR3 bases are TGTGCCAGCAGCCAAGAGTCGTGGCGGGGGGGCCTGGGAGAGACCCAGTACTTC.

The genes are TRBV4-1 and TRBJ2-7; no firm D call. The CDR3 loop spans 15 amino acids. Trimming shortened V by 4 bases and J by 0 bases, and 13 bases separated the two germline ends. Per germline, CDR1 MGHRA and CDR2 YSYEKL. Here the CDR3 reads CASSPRGESSYEQYF. For the CDR3, the DNA is TGCGCCAGCAGCCCTAGAGGAGAGAGCTCCTACGAGCAGTACTTC.

This clonotype was seen once. The rearrangement links TRBV27 to TRBJ1-6; possible D gene TRBD1, 5 bases. The CDR3 length is 16 residues. V was pared by 5 bases and J by 5 bases, with 16 bases between. Germline V gene lookup returns CDR1 MNHEY and CDR2 SMNVEV (reference sequence). This CDR3 is CASSAQWTPDNSPLHF. CDR3 nucleotides: TGTGCCAGCAGTGCACAATGGACACCCGATAATTCACCCCTCCACTTT.

This clonotype turned up a few times. V and J are TRBV20-1 and TRBJ1-5; tentatively, D is TRBD1 (6 bases). Germline assignment: CDR1 DFQATT and CDR2 SNEGSKA (reference sequence). The CDR3 consists of 13 residues. V lost 6 bases and J lost 4, with 13 bases in between. The chain's CDR3 is CSAIRGANQPQHF. The CDR3 nucleotides read TGCAGTGCCATACGGGGGGCGAATCAGCCCCAGCATTTT.

The sample holds a few counts of this clonotype. The rearrangement joins TRBV7-8 to TRBJ1-5, with TRBD1 as a possible D gene (6 bases). The CDR3 has 15 residues. Germline V CDR1 and CDR2: SGHVS, FQNEAQ. V gave up 1 base and J gave up 4 bases, with 11 bases separating them. This chain's CDR3 is CASSLVRTENQPQHF. For the CDR3, the DNA is TGTGCCAGCAGCTTAGTACGGACAGAAAATCAGCCCCAGCATTTT.

The chain employs TRBV4-1 and TRBJ2-6, with D perhaps TRBD1 (5 bases). The V end lost 6 bases, the J end lost 0 bases, and 18 bases lay between the germline ends. The CDR3 is 18 residues long. From germline, CDR1 is MGHRA and CDR2 YSYEKL. CDR3 residues: CASRSMGRERSGANVLTF. In DNA, the CDR3 is TGCGCCAGCAGATCGATGGGCAGGGAACGCTCTGGGGCCAACGTCCTGACTTTC.

The chain joins TRBV7-6 to TRBJ1-1; 11 positions match TRBD1. The length of the CDR3 is 13 residues. V shed 5 bases, J shed 10 bases, and the junction held 6 bases outside the gene matches. Germline CDR1 reads SGHVS; CDR2 reads FNYEAQ. The CDR3 coding sequence is TGTGCCAGCAGCCCGGGACAGGGGGTAGTAGCTTTCTTT. It translates to CASSPGQGVVAFF.

This clonotype appeared a few times. The chain combines TRBV7-2 with TRBJ2-7; D uncertain. The V gene lost 5 bases and the J gene lost 5 bases, with 13 bases spanning the gap. The CDR3 consists of 13 residues. Germline V gene data show CDR1 as SGHTA and CDR2 as FQGNSA. CDR3 amino acids: CASSPGLGHEQYV. CDR3 nucleotide sequence: TGTGCCAGCAGCCCAGGTCTGGGCCACGAGCAGTACGTC.

Note on this clonotype: At one of its ends the junction is not consistent with the germline gene, which may arise from a read error. This sequence joins TRBV6-2 or TRBV6-3 and TRBJ2-1; 9 nucleotides line up with TRBD2. Germline lookup yields CDR1 MNHEY and CDR2 SVGEGT. The CDR3 totals 13 residues. The CDR3 nucleotides are TGTGCCATCGCAGGTCTCAGCGGGGGGAAACTCCTCTTC. Protein sequence: CAIAGLSGGKLLF.

This clonotype was counted a few times. V gene TRBV7-8 combines with J gene TRBJ2-1, with no clear D. V lost 5 bases and J 12 bases, leaving 23 bases between the germline ends. The germline gives CDR1 SGHVS, CDR2 FQNEAQ. The CDR3 is 15 residues long. The CDR3 reads CASSKATQRLLGQFF. The CDR3 nucleotides read TGTGCCAGCAGCAAAGCTACGCAAAGGCTCCTGGGGCAGTTCTTC. Filled out from reference TRBV7-8 and TRBJ2-1, the complete variable domain reads GAGVSQSPRYKVAKRGQDVALRCDPISGHVSLFWYQQALGQGPEFLTYFQNEAQLDKSGLPSDRFFAERPEGSVSTLKIQRTQQEDSAVYLCASSKATQRLLGQFFGPGTRLTVL.

This clonotype was seen many times. V usage is TRBV7-9 and J usage is TRBJ2-5; D unclear. With 5 bases removed from V and 5 bases from J, the gap between germline ends came to 6 bases. CDR1 is SEHNR and CDR2 is FQNEAQ in the germline V gene (reference sequence). CDR3 length: 11 residues. CDR3 in amino acids: CASSKDETQYF. For the CDR3, the DNA is TGTGCCAGCAGCAAGGACGAGACCCAGTACTTC.

The chain joins TRBV5-4 to TRBJ2-3; D is unclear. The CDR3 loop spans 14 amino acids. Looked up from germline, CDR1 is SGHNT and CDR2 is YYREEE (reference sequence). V was clipped by 5 bases and J by 4 bases, with 14 bases between them. The CDR3 DNA sequence: TGTGCCAGCAGTGACGGTCTAACGCCAGATACGCAGTATTTT. Translation gives CASSDGLTPDTQYF.

The rearrangement links TRBV10-2 to TRBJ2-7; D is perhaps TRBD2 (5 bases). Germline CDR1 WSHSY, CDR2 SAAADI. The germline V and J ends were trimmed by 4 bases and 0 bases, with 10 bases remaining between them. CDR3 length: 14 residues. The CDR3 protein is CASSGLAHSYEQYF. CDR3 DNA: TGCGCCAGCAGTGGGCTAGCCCACTCCTACGAGCAGTACTTC.